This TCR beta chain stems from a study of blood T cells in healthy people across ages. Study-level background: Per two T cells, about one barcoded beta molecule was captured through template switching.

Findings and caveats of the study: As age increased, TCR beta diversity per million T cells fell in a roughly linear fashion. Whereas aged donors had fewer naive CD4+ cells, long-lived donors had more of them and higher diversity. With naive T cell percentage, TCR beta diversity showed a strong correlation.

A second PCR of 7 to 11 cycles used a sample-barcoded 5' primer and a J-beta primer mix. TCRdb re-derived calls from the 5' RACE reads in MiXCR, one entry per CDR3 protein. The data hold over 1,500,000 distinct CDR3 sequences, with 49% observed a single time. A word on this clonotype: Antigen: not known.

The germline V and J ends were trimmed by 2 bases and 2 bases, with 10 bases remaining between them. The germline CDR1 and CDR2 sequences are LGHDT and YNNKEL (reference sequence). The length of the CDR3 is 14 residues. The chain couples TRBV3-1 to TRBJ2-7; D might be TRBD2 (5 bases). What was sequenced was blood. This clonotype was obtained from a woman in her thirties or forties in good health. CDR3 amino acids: CASSQRTGPYEQYF. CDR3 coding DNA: TGTGCCAGCAGCCAACGGACTGGACCCTACGAGCAGTACTTC.